This entry concerns a single T cell receptor (beta chain). Its recognized antigen is unknown. No base quality information exists; no much larger clone differs at one position. This sample is part of a study of T cell clonotyping in hematopoietic cell transplantation (dated by TCRdb to the early 2020s). Regarding the study in general: Recipient samples taken before transplant were collected after cytoreduction. Recruitment of patients ran from September 2015 to early 2017, and follow-up continued until September 2020 or until death. In the study, over a hundred blood samples were gathered from roughly 40 consecutive transplant recipients and their related donors.

In the paper's terms, the time point label means: recipient sample about 28 days before transplant, after cytoreduction. Blood from recipients was drawn about 28 days before transplant and again at days 30, 100 and 180 after transplant. Using Nuclei Lysis Solution, genomic DNA was extracted from unfractionated peripheral blood mononuclear cells that were either fresh or cryopreserved. Via the germline V gene (reference sequence), CDR1 is LNHDA and CDR2 SQIVND. Trimming takes 10 bases off V and 6 bases off J; junction bases not matched to a gene: 7. The CDR3 has 13 amino acids, counting the end cysteine and phenylalanine. Of the read, only the CDR3 DNA is kept; its 39 bases are in frame from base 1. Study-wide findings and limitations: The sample size was limited and the cells went unsorted, which meant the CD4 and CD8 repertoire contributions could not be told apart. Inverse Simpson Index values from donors and from recipients before transplant predicted broader TCR repertoire diversity after transplant. Just a small fraction of recipient repertoires overlapped with donor repertoires, and more than 95% appeared de novo at the given depth. Recipient TCR diversity fell after transplant, with pathologically expanded clonotypes rising progressively from day 30 to day 180.

TCR beta CDR3 regions were amplified from genomic DNA with the immunoSEQ assay, a bias-controlled multiplex PCR using V- and J-specific primers. A second PCR step added a proprietary barcode and Illumina adapter sequences to the CDR3 amplicons. CDR3 libraries were sequenced on an Illumina MiSeq instrument. In the source study's methods: immunoSEQ Analyzer 3.0 was used for export and quality control, with R Bioconductor and Immunarch used for downstream analyses. Only productive rearrangements in the normalized downsampled data set were used to calculate repertoire metrics. In the normalized cohort, a clonotype counted as pathologically expanded if the clonotype was larger than 5 templates. The Inverse Simpson Index was used to measure repertoire diversity. The non-normalized data set was used for CMV-specificity analyses so that all clonotypes could be captured. Drawn from immuneACCESS, this table holds only the in-frame rearrangements with V and J called that TCRdb kept. Clones are partly lost; checked studies trace under half to an unresolved V gene and leave the rest unexplained. That table gives V, J and clone size, and the DNA gave D and trimming. This sample gives approximately 46,000 clones in total; approximately 84% of them show up just once. The ten largest account for about 6.1% of the sample.

This sample comprised peripheral blood mononuclear cells, obtained before stem cell transplant. The origin of this receptor is a man in his sixties with biphenotypic leukemia. Some clones in this sample may be carry-over from other donors' samples. This sequence uses TRBV19 and TRBJ2-7; 12 of the junction bases match TRBD1. The encoded CDR3 is CATRDRGRFEQYF. The nucleotides read TGTGCCACGAGGGACAGGGGGCGATTCGAGCAGTACTTC.